This is a list of T cell receptor beta chains from one sample in a study of beta chain features in type 1 diabetes. Repertoires were generated with immunoSEQ multiplex PCR, while TCRdb's copy carries only in-frame clones and drops some. Of roughly 400,000 clones in the sample, over 8.5% were seen once. Sample: central memory CD4+ T cells from blood. All receptors come from a man in his thirties or forties with type 1 diabetes. Both conserved end residues are part of each CDR3. The D gene is left open where the match is weak. Part of the rows lack a size; the others show once, few, many or a class for expanded clones.

d_call: .
v_call: TRBV29-1
clone_size: few
j_call: TRBJ2-5
cdr3_nt: TGCAGCGTTAGGCGGAGCATCCAAGAGACCCAGTACTTC
cdr3_aa: CSVRRSIQETQYF

d_call: .
v_call: TRBV5-4
clone_size: few
j_call: TRBJ2-2
cdr3_nt: TGTGCCAGCAGCGGGACTTATACCGGGGAGCTGTTTTTT
cdr3_aa: CASSGTYTGELFF

d_call: TRBD1
v_call: TRBV30
clone_size: many
j_call: TRBJ1-2
cdr3_nt: TGTGCCTGGAAGCGTGACAGGGCTCTAAGGCGAGGCTACACCTTC
cdr3_aa: CAWKRDRALRRGYTF

d_call: .
v_call: TRBV4-1
clone_size: .
j_call: TRBJ1-5
cdr3_nt: TGCGCCAGCAGCCAATCCCCCGTCGATCAGCCCCAGCATTTT
cdr3_aa: CASSQSPVDQPQHF

d_call: TRBD1
v_call: TRBV7-2
clone_size: few
j_call: TRBJ1-1
cdr3_nt: TGTGCCAGCAACTACAGGGGCGGAAAGAACACTGAAGCTTTCTTT
cdr3_aa: CASNYRGGKNTEAFF

d_call: TRBD2
v_call: TRBV27
clone_size: .
j_call: TRBJ2-3
cdr3_nt: TGTGCCAGCAGTTTCGGGAGGAGCCCAGATACGCAGTATTTT
cdr3_aa: CASSFGRSPDTQYF

d_call: TRBD2
v_call: TRBV28
clone_size: few
j_call: TRBJ2-3
cdr3_nt: TGTGCCAGCAGCTTAATTAGCGGGAGTGGCACAGATACGCAGTATTTT
cdr3_aa: CASSLISGSGTDTQYF

d_call: TRBD2
v_call: TRBV7-9
clone_size: .
j_call: TRBJ2-1
cdr3_nt: TGTGCCAGCAGCCCCCGCTTTGGAGCGGGGGTATACAATGAGCAGTTCTTC
cdr3_aa: CASSPRFGAGVYNEQFF

d_call: .
v_call: TRBV5-1
clone_size: .
j_call: TRBJ1-3
cdr3_nt: TGCGCCAGCAGCTCACAGGGTGGTGGAAACACCATATATTTT
cdr3_aa: CASSSQGGGNTIYF

d_call: .
v_call: TRBV28
clone_size: .
j_call: TRBJ2-2
cdr3_nt: TGTGCCAGCAGTTTATCCAGGGACACCGGGGAGCTGTTTTTT
cdr3_aa: CASSLSRDTGELFF

d_call: .
v_call: TRBV11-2
clone_size: .
j_call: TRBJ2-1
cdr3_nt: TGTGCCAGCAGGACGGGACGATCTGAGCAGTTCTTC
cdr3_aa: CASRTGRSEQFF

d_call: .
v_call: TRBV27
clone_size: .
j_call: TRBJ2-5
cdr3_nt: TGTGCCAGCAGACCGAATTACCAAGAGACCCAGTACTTC
cdr3_aa: CASRPNYQETQYF

d_call: .
v_call: TRBV7-9
clone_size: few
j_call: TRBJ1-4
cdr3_nt: TGTGCCAGCAGCTTACAGATTTATAATGAAAAACTGTTTTTT
cdr3_aa: CASSLQIYNEKLFF

d_call: TRBD2
v_call: TRBV4-2
clone_size: few
j_call: TRBJ2-7
cdr3_nt: TGTGCCAGCAGCCAAGATAATCGGGGACTAGCATATTTC
cdr3_aa: CASSQDNRGLAYF

d_call: .
v_call: TRBV7-9
clone_size: many
j_call: TRBJ2-4
cdr3_nt: TGTGCCAGCAGCTTAGCCCCAAACATTCAGTACTTC
cdr3_aa: CASSLAPNIQYF

d_call: .
v_call: TRBV5-4
clone_size: .
j_call: TRBJ2-3
cdr3_nt: TGTGCCAGCAGCCCCTCCGTGGTCAGGGAAGCAGATACGCAGTATTTT
cdr3_aa: CASSPSVVREADTQYF

d_call: .
v_call: TRBV2
clone_size: few
j_call: TRBJ2-5
cdr3_nt: TGTGCCAGCAGTCCGCGACAGGAGGCTACCTTTGGAGAGACCCAGTACTTC
cdr3_aa: CASSPRQEATFGETQYF

d_call: .
v_call: TRBV28
clone_size: many
j_call: TRBJ1-1
cdr3_nt: TGTGCCAGCACCTTCGCGGGGAGGATGAACACTGAAGCTTTCTTT
cdr3_aa: CASTFAGRMNTEAFF

d_call: TRBD2
v_call: TRBV7-2
clone_size: .
j_call: TRBJ2-1
cdr3_nt: TGTGCCAGCAGCTTAGGAGGCAGCGGGATTCGGCAGTTCTTC
cdr3_aa: CASSLGGSGIRQFF

d_call: .
v_call: TRBV11-2
clone_size: .
j_call: TRBJ2-7
cdr3_nt: TGTGCCAGCAGCTTAGCAAGTGGGGAGCAGTACTTC
cdr3_aa: CASSLASGEQYF

d_call: .
v_call: TRBV18
clone_size: few
j_call: TRBJ1-5
cdr3_nt: TGTGCCAGCTCACCACCCGATCAGCCCCAGCATTTT
cdr3_aa: CASSPPDQPQHF

d_call: TRBD1
v_call: TRBV6-5
clone_size: .
j_call: TRBJ2-1
cdr3_nt: TGTGCCAGCAGACGGACAGGGTTTGAGCAGTTCTTC
cdr3_aa: CASRRTGFEQFF

d_call: TRBD1
v_call: TRBV7-7
clone_size: few
j_call: TRBJ2-1
cdr3_nt: TGTGCCAGCAGCTTAAACGGACAGGCCAACAATGAGCAGTTCTTC
cdr3_aa: CASSLNGQANNEQFF

d_call: .
v_call: TRBV7-2
clone_size: few
j_call: TRBJ2-7
cdr3_nt: TGTGCCAGCAGCTTGGGACGGCTGAGCTCCTACGAGCAGTACTTC
cdr3_aa: CASSLGRLSSYEQYF

d_call: TRBD1
v_call: TRBV4-2
clone_size: many
j_call: TRBJ1-5
cdr3_nt: TGTGCCAGCAGCCAAGATCCAGGACAGGGAGGTCAGCCCCAGCATTTT
cdr3_aa: CASSQDPGQGGQPQHF

d_call: TRBD1
v_call: TRBV25-1
clone_size: few
j_call: TRBJ2-1
cdr3_nt: TGTGCCAGCAGTGAACCCGGCAGGGGGCACGAGCAGTTCTTC
cdr3_aa: CASSEPGRGHEQFF

d_call: TRBD2
v_call: TRBV18
clone_size: few
j_call: TRBJ2-1
cdr3_nt: TGTGCCAGCTCAAGGACTAGCGGGTCAAACAATGAGCAGTTCTTC
cdr3_aa: CASSRTSGSNNEQFF

d_call: .
v_call: TRBV4-2
clone_size: .
j_call: TRBJ2-2
cdr3_nt: TGTGCCAGCAGCCCTGGAACAGGGAGTGTCGGGGAGCTGTTTTTT
cdr3_aa: CASSPGTGSVGELFF

d_call: .
v_call: TRBV2
clone_size: .
j_call: TRBJ2-3
cdr3_nt: TGTGCCAGCAGTTACCGGCCAAAGAGCACAGATACGCAGTATTTT
cdr3_aa: CASSYRPKSTDTQYF

d_call: .
v_call: TRBV7-9
clone_size: few
j_call: TRBJ1-1
cdr3_nt: TGTGCCAGCAGCTTATACGCCAACACTGAAGCTTTCTTT
cdr3_aa: CASSLYANTEAFF